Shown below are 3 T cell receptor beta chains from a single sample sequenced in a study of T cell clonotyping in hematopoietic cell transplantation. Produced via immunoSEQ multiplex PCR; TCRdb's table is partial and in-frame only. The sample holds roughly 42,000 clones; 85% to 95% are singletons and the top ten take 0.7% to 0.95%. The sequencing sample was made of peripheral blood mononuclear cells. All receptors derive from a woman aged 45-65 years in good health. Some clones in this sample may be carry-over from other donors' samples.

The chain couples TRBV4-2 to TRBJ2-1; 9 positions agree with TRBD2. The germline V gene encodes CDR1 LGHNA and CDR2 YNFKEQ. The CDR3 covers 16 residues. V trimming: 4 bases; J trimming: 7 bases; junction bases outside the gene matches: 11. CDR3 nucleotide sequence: TGTGCCAGCAGCCCACCCTCCCCTAGCGGGAAGAATGAGCAGTTCTTC. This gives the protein CASSPPSPSGKNEQFF.

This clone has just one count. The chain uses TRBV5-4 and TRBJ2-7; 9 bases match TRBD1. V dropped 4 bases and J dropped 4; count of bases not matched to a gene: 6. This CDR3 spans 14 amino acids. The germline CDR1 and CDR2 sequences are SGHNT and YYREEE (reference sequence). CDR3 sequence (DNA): TGTGCCAGCAGCACCGACAGGGGGTTTTACGAGCAGTACTTC. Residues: CASSTDRGFYEQYF.

The CDR3 reads CSARSSYEQYF. The CDR3 region has the DNA TGCAGTGCCAGGAGCTCCTACGAGCAGTACTTC. This chain uses TRBV20-1 with TRBJ2-7; D not certain. The CDR3 covers 11 residues. CDR1 and CDR2 from the germline V gene are DFQATT and SNEGSKA (reference sequence). Trimming shortened V by 6 bases and J by 0 bases, and 6 bases separated the two germline ends.